The 10 T cell receptor beta chains in this list originate from one sample, sequenced in a study of blood T cell repertoires in COVID-19. The repertoire was sequenced with immunoSEQ multiplex PCR; TCRdb's copy has only in-frame clones and lacks some. This table holds 320,000 or so clones, over 80% found once. The sequenced sample consisted of PBMCs or T cells enriched from blood (not recorded which). The source of these receptors is a man in his thirties or forties who had recovered from COVID-19.

The rearrangement links TRBV4-1 to TRBJ1-2; no clear D gene. V gave up 3 bases and J gave up 3 bases, with 14 bases separating them. Germline V CDR1 and CDR2: MGHRA, YSYEKL. This CDR3 has 15 amino acids. Here the CDR3 DNA reads TGCGCCAGCAGCCAGGCTATGACACCGGACTATGGCTACACCTTC. This translates into CASSQAMTPDYGYTF.

The chain couples TRBV3-1 (or the pseudogene TRBV3-2) to TRBJ2-5; the match to TRBD2 covers 9 bases. V was pared by 2 bases and J by 2 bases, with 6 bases of the junction left unmatched. Germline CDR1 is LGHDT and CDR2 is YNNKEL (reference sequence). CDR3 length: 16 amino acids. CDR3: CASSQPLSGGQETQYF. The CDR3 region has the DNA TGTGCCAGCAGCCAACCCCTCAGCGGGGGGCAAGAGACCCAGTACTTC.

Concerning this clone itself: This same CDR3 is encoded by further DNA sequences in the sample. The chain couples TRBV5-1 to TRBJ2-1, with D possibly matching TRBD1 (6 bases). Per germline, CDR1 SGHRS and CDR2 YFSETQ. The CDR3 totals 13 residues. V shed 4 bases and J shed 5 bases, with 10 bases lying between them. CDR3 sequence reads: CASSPGQNNEQFF. CDR3 bases: TGCGCCAGCAGCCCCGGACAGAACAATGAGCAGTTCTTC. The entire variable domain, with the rest obtained from reference TRBV5-1 and TRBJ2-1, is as follows: KAGVTQTPRYLIKTRGQQVTLSCSPISGHRSVSWYQQTPGQGLQFLFEYFSETQRNKGNFPGRFSGRQFSNSRSEMNVSTLELGDSALYLCASSPGQNNEQFFGPGTRLTVL.

The genes are TRBV5-1 and TRBJ2-3; TRBD2 matches 8 bases. The CDR3 totals 14 residues. CDR1 and CDR2 (germline): SGHRS, YFSETQ. V shed 1 base and J 8 bases; nucleotides not matched to a gene: 6. The CDR3 DNA reads TGCGCCAGCAGCTTGACCGGGGGGGCGGGTACGCAGTATTTT. Translation gives CASSLTGGAGTQYF.

The rearrangement links TRBV5-1 to TRBJ1-2; D is perhaps TRBD1 (6 bases). The CDR3 is 15 residues long. Germline CDR1 and CDR2: SGHRS and YFSETQ. V lost 0 bases and J lost 0, with 9 bases in between. The CDR3 reads CASSLEDRANYGYTF. The CDR3 DNA follows: TGCGCCAGCAGCTTGGAGGACAGAGCTAACTATGGCTACACCTTC.

This clone was observed once. The gene calls are TRBV25-1 and TRBJ1-6; 7 nucleotides agree with TRBD1. The J segment lost 10 bases and the V segment lost 7 bases, leaving 13 bases of the junction unmatched. Germline V gives CDR1 MGHDK, CDR2 SYGVNS. CDR3 length: 15 amino acids. The CDR3 here is CASTQGSALDSPLHF. The CDR3 bases are TGTGCCAGCACACAGGGGTCCGCACTGGACTCACCCCTCCACTTT.

The chain joins TRBV11-2 to TRBJ1-4, with TRBD1 identical over 7 bases. J gave up 8 bases and V 5 bases, and 17 bases lay outside the gene matches. The CDR3 spans 17 residues. CDR1 SGHAT and CDR2 FQNNGV come from the germline V gene. CDR3 in amino acids: CASSPPPRTGSGEKLFF. CDR3 coding DNA: TGTGCCAGCAGCCCGCCCCCCCGGACAGGCTCTGGGGAAAAACTGTTTTTT.

The CDR3: CASSEQGGNQPQHF. CDR3 nucleotide sequence: TGTGCCAGCAGTGAACAGGGGGGCAATCAGCCCCAGCATTTT. The chain links TRBV7-9 to TRBJ1-5; 8 bases line up with TRBD1. The CDR3 length is 14 residues. Unmatched junction bases numbered 3, after V lost 6 bases and J lost 2 bases. CDR1 and CDR2 from the germline V gene are SEHNR and FQNEAQ (reference sequence).

This clone showed up just once. This chain connects TRBV5-1 to TRBJ2-5; 7 nucleotides line up with TRBD2. The germline V gene encodes CDR1 SGHRS and CDR2 YFSETQ. The V gene end was trimmed by 1 base and the J gene end by 4 bases; junction bases not matched to a gene: 4. This CDR3 has 14 residues. This CDR3 reads CASSLSSGGETQYF. In DNA form, the CDR3 reads TGCGCCAGCAGCTTGTCTTCGGGGGGAGAGACCCAGTACTTC.

This CDR3 is CASSPDRPYEQYF. CDR3 bases: TGTGCCAGCAGCCCCGACAGGCCGTACGAGCAGTACTTC. The rearrangement joins TRBV3-1 (or the pseudogene TRBV3-2) to TRBJ2-7; tentatively, D is TRBD1 (6 bases). Germline values: CDR1 LGHDT, CDR2 YNNKEL (reference sequence). The CDR3 length is 13 residues. V lost 4 bases and J 4 bases, leaving 11 bases between the germline ends.